This TCR beta chain was recorded in a study of regulatory T cells in long-lasting Graves disease. For TCR beta, libraries came from iRepertoire HTBI primers and Arm-PCR of CDR3 regions. One entry per CDR3 protein results from TCRdb running MiXCR on the multiplex PCR reads. The sample lists about 350,000 distinct CDR3 sequences, over 15% seen once, with 25% to 30% in the top ten. As to this clonotype: Antigen: not known.

Notes on the study in general: Persistent Graves' cases showed lower TCR diversity than newly diagnosed cases. Among persistent patients, a larger number of public clonotypes were shared (around 3,000) than among newly diagnosed patients (under 1,000).

Time point noted: newly diagnosed GD, antithyroid drugs for less than 3 months. With RNA extracted from PBMCs as input, the TCR library was made. The CDR3 runs to 14 residues. V dropped 1 base and J dropped 4 bases, with 7 bases sitting between them. The data were also submitted as part of a second study, on T cells in Graves' hyperthyroidism and ophthalmopathy. As that study records: Diagnosing involved the use of clinical symptoms, serum thyroxine and TRAb, thyroid ultrasound and orbital computed tomography. Most thyroid clonotypes expanded above 0.001 appeared in blood too.

The sample was peripheral blood mononuclear cells (PBMCs), taken at new diagnosis, from a patient treated with antithyroid drugs. This clonotype was sampled from a man aged 35-49 years with Graves disease. The chain has TRBV12-3 or TRBV12-4 and TRBJ2-2; D not resolved. The CDR3 bases are TGTGCCAGCAGTTTAGGCCTGCTCACCGGGGAGCTGTTTTTT. It is translated as CASSLGLLTGELFF.